These 21 T cell receptor beta chains came from one sample sequenced in a study of cytomegalovirus exposure and HLA in healthy donors. The PCR employed 60 Vbeta primers together with 13 Jbeta primers. This table comes from immunoSEQ multiplex PCR, and its TCRdb copy is limited to in-frame clones, with some not included. The sample has over 65,000 clones, about 75% seen once. Sequenced sample: PBMCs. Source of these receptors: a young woman in good health and CMV-seropositive.

The DNA for the CDR3 is TGTGCCAGCAGCCAAGATGGCTCCCCTTCTAGCACAGATACGCAGTATTTT. The encoded protein is CASSQDGSPSSTDTQYF. The chain is built from TRBV4-2 and TRBJ2-3; D remains ambiguous. The CDR3 is 17 residues long. Trimming left V 0 bases short and J 0 bases short, with 13 bases between. Per the germline V gene, CDR1 is LGHNA and CDR2 is YNFKEQ.

V usage is TRBV28 and J usage is TRBJ1-2; possibly TRBD1 for D (6 bases). The CDR3 covers 14 residues. CDR1 is MDHEN and CDR2 is SYDVKM in the germline V gene. V lost 9 bases to trimming and J lost 2 bases, with 16 bases between them. The CDR3 is CASTPGGRNYGYTF. CDR3 nucleotides: TGTGCCAGTACTCCGGGGGGGCGCAACTATGGCTACACCTTC.

The CDR3: CASSQSTPGGDYTDTQYF. Written as DNA, the CDR3 is TGCGCCAGCAGTCAATCGACGCCAGGGGGCGACTACACAGATACGCAGTATTTT. The rearrangement links TRBV23-1 to TRBJ2-3; 8 nucleotides agree with TRBD1. TRBV23-1 belongs to the ORF category, with a function that is uncertain. The CDR3 is 18 residues long. The ends lost 0 bases at V and 2 bases at J; junction bases unmatched: 10.

The chain has TRBV28 and TRBJ2-1, with 7 bases fitting TRBD2. The CDR3 has 14 residues. The J segment lost 9 bases and the V segment lost 3 bases, leaving 8 bases of the junction unmatched. From germline, CDR1 is MDHEN and CDR2 SYDVKM. The CDR3 DNA is TGTGCCAGCAGTTTGTCGGGAGGCCGCAGTGAGCAGTTCTTC. Its protein is CASSLSGGRSEQFF.

V and J are TRBV7-2 and TRBJ2-7; 8 bases are a match to TRBD2. Germline assignment: CDR1 SGHTA and CDR2 FQGNSA. V was pared by 5 bases and J by 3 bases, with 9 bases of the junction left unmatched. This CDR3 region has 15 residues. CDR3 DNA sequence: TGTGCCAGCAGCCAAACGAGTAGCGGGGACTACGAGCAGTACTTC. Its protein is CASSQTSSGDYEQYF.

This rearrangement joins TRBV18 to TRBJ1-2; possibly TRBD1 for D (5 bases). The CDR3 length is 17 residues. V gave up 4 bases and J gave up 5 bases, with 23 bases separating them. Germline loops: CDR1 KGHSH, CDR2 LQKENI. Written as DNA, the CDR3 is TGTGCCAGCTCACAATCCGGGACGGGCTTAGGAGGGTATGGCTACACCTTC. Translating gives CASSQSGTGLGGYGYTF.

The CDR3 reads CAYGGQGARNTIYF. The DNA of the CDR3 is TGTGCCTACGGGGGACAGGGGGCAAGAAACACCATATATTTT. The chain is built from TRBV30 and TRBJ1-3; 12 bases agree with TRBD1. J lost 5 bases, V lost 7 bases, and 6 bases had no gene match. This CDR3 spans 14 amino acids. Per the germline V gene, CDR1 is GTSNPN and CDR2 is SVGIG (reference sequence).

The CDR3 protein is CASKGFMAGNGNTIYF. As DNA, the CDR3 is TGTGCCAGCAAGGGGTTTATGGCGGGAAATGGAAACACCATATATTTT. The chain is built from TRBV28 and TRBJ1-3; D perhaps matches TRBD1 (5 bases). CDR1 is MDHEN, CDR2 SYDVKM, per germline. There are 16 residues in the CDR3. The germline V and J ends were trimmed by 7 bases and 3 bases, with 19 bases remaining between them.

CDR3 residues: CASSQVGGKRFF. The CDR3 DNA reads TGTGCCAGCAGCCAGGTCGGGGGAAAGCGGTTCTTC. The chain employs TRBV4-2 and TRBJ2-1; TRBD2 is a possible D gene (6 bases). The CDR3 is 12 residues long. Trimming took 3 bases from V and 15 from J, leaving 15 bases between them. Germline-derived CDR1 and CDR2 are LGHNA and YNFKEQ.

This chain uses TRBV19 with TRBJ2-5, with a weak D call TRBD2 (5 bases). Trimming stripped 3 bases from V and 5 bases from J, with 16 bases between. This CDR3 spans 15 amino acids. Germline-derived CDR1 and CDR2 are LNHDA and SQIVND (reference sequence). CDR3 nucleotide sequence: TGTGCCAGTAGTATCCCCTACAGAGGGTCGGAGACCCAGTACTTC. It translates to CASSIPYRGSETQYF.

This chain joins TRBV7-3 and TRBJ2-1; the match to TRBD2 covers 11 bases. Germline CDR1 and CDR2: SGHTA and FQGTGA. V shed 7 bases and J 7 bases; nucleotides not matched to a gene: 6. This CDR3 is 14 amino acids long. CDR3 protein: CASIPGLAVNEQFF. The CDR3 DNA sequence: TGTGCCAGCATTCCGGGACTAGCGGTTAATGAGCAGTTCTTC.

The rearrangement joins TRBV6-5 to TRBJ2-3; D call uncertain. This CDR3 is built from 15 residues. Deletions cut 0 bases from V and 2 bases from J, with 9 bases between. The germline V gene encodes CDR1 MNHEY and CDR2 SVGAGI. DNA for the CDR3: TGTGCCAGCAGTTACTCGATACTAAACACAGATACGCAGTATTTT. Translation: CASSYSILNTDTQYF.

The genes are TRBV5-1 and TRBJ2-1; 14 bases are shared with TRBD2. Trimming removed 2 bases from V and 6 bases from J; junction bases left unmatched: 4. Germline loops: CDR1 SGHRS, CDR2 YFSETQ. The CDR3 runs 16 residues. CDR3 in DNA: TGCGCCAGCAGCTTCCGACTAGCGGGAGGGATCAATGAGCAGTTCTTC. The encoded protein is CASSFRLAGGINEQFF. Together with reference TRBV5-1 and TRBJ2-1, the CDR3 gives the full variable domain: KAGVTQTPRYLIKTRGQQVTLSCSPISGHRSVSWYQQTPGQGLQFLFEYFSETQRNKGNFPGRFSGRQFSNSRSEMNVSTLELGDSALYLCASSFRLAGGINEQFFGPGTRLTVL.

V is TRBV28 and J is TRBJ2-7; 10 nucleotides line up with TRBD1. Per germline, CDR1 MDHEN and CDR2 SYDVKM. V trimming: 3 bases; J trimming: 10 bases; junction bases outside the gene matches: 12. This CDR3 region has 15 residues. In DNA form, the CDR3 reads TGTGCCAGCAGTTTCACCCGGCCGGGACAGGGGACTCAGTACTTC. Translation gives CASSFTRPGQGTQYF.

V is TRBV12-5 and J is TRBJ2-2; 7 bases agree with TRBD2. Germline CDR1 and CDR2: LGHNT and FRNRAP. Losses at the gene ends were 0 bases for V and 1 base for J; bases not matched to a gene: 5. This CDR3 is 17 amino acids long. The CDR3, as DNA: TGTGCTAGTGGTTTGGTACTAGGACTAGGGAACACCGGGGAGCTGTTTTTT. The encoded protein is CASGLVLGLGNTGELFF.

A word on this clone: Sequence at one end of the junction differs from germline and may be a read error. This chain links TRBV5-4 with TRBJ1-4, with D tentatively TRBD1 (5 bases). The CDR3 loop spans 12 amino acids. Germline CDR1 SGHNT, CDR2 YYREEE (reference sequence). Written as DNA, the CDR3 is TGTGCCAGCAGCTTGGGGGTCGGGGGACCGATTTTT. It is translated as CASSLGVGGPIF.

This chain uses TRBV28 with TRBJ2-4; 8 nucleotides align to TRBD1. Per the germline V gene, CDR1 is MDHEN and CDR2 is SYDVKM. The CDR3 consists of 17 residues. J gave up 8 bases and V 4 bases, and 16 bases lay outside the gene matches. The CDR3 region has the DNA TGTGCCAGCAGTTCCACCTTCAGGGACAGGAGATTGGACATTCAGTACTTC. This sequence encodes CASSSTFRDRRLDIQYF.

The rearrangement uses TRBV9 and TRBJ2-7; 8 positions match TRBD2. Germline V lookup: CDR1 SGDLS, CDR2 YYNGEE. This CDR3 region has 14 residues. The ends lost 3 bases at V and 3 bases at J; junction bases unmatched: 5. In DNA form, the CDR3 reads TGTGCCAGCAGCGCAGGAACTAGCGGCTACGAGCAGTACTTC. This encodes CASSAGTSGYEQYF.

The rearrangement links TRBV18 to TRBJ2-1; 8 nucleotides align to TRBD2. V lost 4 bases and J lost 1; bases outside the gene matches: 3. This CDR3 contains 15 residues. CDR1 and CDR2 from the germline V gene are KGHSH and LQKENI. This CDR3 reads CASSQSGSSYNEQFF. CDR3 in DNA: TGTGCCAGCTCACAGAGCGGGAGTTCCTACAATGAGCAGTTCTTC.

V usage is TRBV6-4 and J usage is TRBJ1-1; TRBD1 might be the D (5 bases). The CDR3 consists of 15 residues. Trimming removed 3 bases at V and 6 bases at J, with 17 bases between. Germline values: CDR1 MRHNA, CDR2 SNTAGT. The CDR3 sequence is CASSDMGGYDAEAFF. Here the CDR3 DNA reads TGTGCCAGCAGTGATATGGGGGGGTATGACGCTGAAGCTTTCTTT.

As to this clone: One end of the junction does not line up with germline, which may come from a read error. The rearrangement joins TRBV7-2 to TRBJ2-5; 7 nucleotides line up with TRBD2. Near its end, the DNA agrees better with TRBJ2-7, so the J call may be wrong. The CDR3 is 13 residues long. Per the germline V gene, CDR1 is SGHTA and CDR2 is FQGNSA. The CDR3 DNA sequence: TGTGCCAGCAGCCTAGCGGCGAACTACGAGCAGTACTTC. It yields the protein CASSLAANYEQYF.